A single T cell receptor beta chain is shown here with its context. The data were taken from a study of T-cell reconstitution after alpha-beta-depleted transplantation in children. Library preparation (for TCRbeta) was performed with unique molecular identifiers. TCRdb re-called the PCR reads through MiXCR, storing one row per CDR3 protein. The data contain approximately 420,000 distinct CDR3 sequences, 9.5% to 13% of them singletons. Germline V gives CDR1 SGHRS, CDR2 YFSETQ. The CDR3 runs 14 residues. Unmatched junction bases numbered 4, after V lost 4 bases and J lost 4 bases. The V call is TRBV5-1, the J call TRBJ1-2, with TRBD1 matching 10 bases. The TCR was taken from a human donor who donated a stem cell graft to a child with acute myeloid leukemia. Material: PBMCs from the stem cell graft donor, obtained from the stem cell graft. The CDR3 DNA follows: TGCGCCAGCAGCATTGACAGGGGGCCCTATGGCTACACCTTC. This encodes CASSIDRGPYGYTF.